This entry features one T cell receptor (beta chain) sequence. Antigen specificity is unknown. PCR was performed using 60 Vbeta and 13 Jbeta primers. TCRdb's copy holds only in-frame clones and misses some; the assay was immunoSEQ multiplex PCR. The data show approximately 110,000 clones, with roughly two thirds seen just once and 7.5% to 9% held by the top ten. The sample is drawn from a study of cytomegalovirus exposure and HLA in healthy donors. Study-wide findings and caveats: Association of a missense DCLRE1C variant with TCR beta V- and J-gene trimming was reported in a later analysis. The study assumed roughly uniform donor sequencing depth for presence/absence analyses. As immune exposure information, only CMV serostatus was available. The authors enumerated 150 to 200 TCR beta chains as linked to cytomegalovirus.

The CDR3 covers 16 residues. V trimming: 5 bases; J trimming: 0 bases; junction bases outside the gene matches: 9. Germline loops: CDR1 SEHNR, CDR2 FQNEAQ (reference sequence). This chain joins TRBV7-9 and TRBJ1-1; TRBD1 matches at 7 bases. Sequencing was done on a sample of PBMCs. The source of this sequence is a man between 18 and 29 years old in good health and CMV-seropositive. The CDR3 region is CASSTLPGQLNTEAFF. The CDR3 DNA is TGTGCCAGCAGCACACTACCGGGACAGCTGAACACTGAAGCTTTCTTT. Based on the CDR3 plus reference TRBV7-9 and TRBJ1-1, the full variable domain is DTGVSQNPRHKITKRGQNVTFRCDPISEHNRLYWYRQTLGQGPEFLTYFQNEAQLEKSRLLSDRFSAERPKGSFSTLEIQRTEQGDSAMYLCASSTLPGQLNTEAFFGQGTRLTVV.